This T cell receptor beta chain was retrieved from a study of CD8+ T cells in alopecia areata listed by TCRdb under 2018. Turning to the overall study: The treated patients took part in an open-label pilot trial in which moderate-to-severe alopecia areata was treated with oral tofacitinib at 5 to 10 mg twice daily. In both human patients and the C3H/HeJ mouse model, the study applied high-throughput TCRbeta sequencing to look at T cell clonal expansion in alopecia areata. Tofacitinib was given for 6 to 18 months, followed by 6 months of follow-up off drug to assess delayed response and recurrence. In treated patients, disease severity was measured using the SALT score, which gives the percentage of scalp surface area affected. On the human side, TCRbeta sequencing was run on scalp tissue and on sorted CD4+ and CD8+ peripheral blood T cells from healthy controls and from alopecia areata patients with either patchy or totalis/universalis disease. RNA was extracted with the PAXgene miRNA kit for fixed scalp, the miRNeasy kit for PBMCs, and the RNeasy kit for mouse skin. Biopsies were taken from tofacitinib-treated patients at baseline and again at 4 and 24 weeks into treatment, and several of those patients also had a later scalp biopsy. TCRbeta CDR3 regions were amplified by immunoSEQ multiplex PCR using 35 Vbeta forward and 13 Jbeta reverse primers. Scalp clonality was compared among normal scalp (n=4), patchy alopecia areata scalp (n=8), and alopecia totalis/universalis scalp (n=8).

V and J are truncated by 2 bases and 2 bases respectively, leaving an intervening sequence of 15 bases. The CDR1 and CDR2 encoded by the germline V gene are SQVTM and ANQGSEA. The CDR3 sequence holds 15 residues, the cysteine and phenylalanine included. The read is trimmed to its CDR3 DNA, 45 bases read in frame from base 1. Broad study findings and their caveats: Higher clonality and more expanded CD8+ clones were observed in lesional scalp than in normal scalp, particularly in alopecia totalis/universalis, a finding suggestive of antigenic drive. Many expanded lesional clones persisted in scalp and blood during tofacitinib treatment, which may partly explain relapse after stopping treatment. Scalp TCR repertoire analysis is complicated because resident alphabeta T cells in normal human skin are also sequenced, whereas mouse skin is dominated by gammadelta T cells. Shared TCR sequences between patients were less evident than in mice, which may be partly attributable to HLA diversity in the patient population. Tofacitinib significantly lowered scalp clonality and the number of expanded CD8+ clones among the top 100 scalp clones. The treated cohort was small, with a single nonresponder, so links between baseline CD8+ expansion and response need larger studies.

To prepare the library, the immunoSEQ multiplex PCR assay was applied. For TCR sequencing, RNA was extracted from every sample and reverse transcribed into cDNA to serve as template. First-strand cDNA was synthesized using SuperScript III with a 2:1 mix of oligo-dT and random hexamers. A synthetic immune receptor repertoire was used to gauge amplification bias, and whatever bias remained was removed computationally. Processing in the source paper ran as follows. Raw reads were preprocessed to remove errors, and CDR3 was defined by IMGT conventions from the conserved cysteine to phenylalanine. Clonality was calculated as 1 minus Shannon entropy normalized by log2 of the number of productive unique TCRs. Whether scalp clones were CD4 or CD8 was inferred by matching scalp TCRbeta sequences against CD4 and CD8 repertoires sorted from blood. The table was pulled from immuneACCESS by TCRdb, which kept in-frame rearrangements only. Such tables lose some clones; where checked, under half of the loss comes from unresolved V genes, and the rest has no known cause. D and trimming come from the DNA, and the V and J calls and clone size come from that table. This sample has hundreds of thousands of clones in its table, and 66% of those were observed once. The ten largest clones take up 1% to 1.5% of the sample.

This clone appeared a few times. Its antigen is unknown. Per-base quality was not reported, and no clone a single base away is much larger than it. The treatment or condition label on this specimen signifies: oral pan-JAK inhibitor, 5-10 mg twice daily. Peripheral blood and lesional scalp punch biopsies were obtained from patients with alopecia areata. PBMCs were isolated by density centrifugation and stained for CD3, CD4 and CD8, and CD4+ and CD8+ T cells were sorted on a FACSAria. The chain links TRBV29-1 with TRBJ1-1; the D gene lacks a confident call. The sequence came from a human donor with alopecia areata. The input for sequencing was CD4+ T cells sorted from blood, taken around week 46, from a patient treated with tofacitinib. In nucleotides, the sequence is TGCAGCGTTGAAAGGCCATCTTTGGTAAACACTGAAGCTTTCTTT. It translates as CSVERPSLVNTEAFF.